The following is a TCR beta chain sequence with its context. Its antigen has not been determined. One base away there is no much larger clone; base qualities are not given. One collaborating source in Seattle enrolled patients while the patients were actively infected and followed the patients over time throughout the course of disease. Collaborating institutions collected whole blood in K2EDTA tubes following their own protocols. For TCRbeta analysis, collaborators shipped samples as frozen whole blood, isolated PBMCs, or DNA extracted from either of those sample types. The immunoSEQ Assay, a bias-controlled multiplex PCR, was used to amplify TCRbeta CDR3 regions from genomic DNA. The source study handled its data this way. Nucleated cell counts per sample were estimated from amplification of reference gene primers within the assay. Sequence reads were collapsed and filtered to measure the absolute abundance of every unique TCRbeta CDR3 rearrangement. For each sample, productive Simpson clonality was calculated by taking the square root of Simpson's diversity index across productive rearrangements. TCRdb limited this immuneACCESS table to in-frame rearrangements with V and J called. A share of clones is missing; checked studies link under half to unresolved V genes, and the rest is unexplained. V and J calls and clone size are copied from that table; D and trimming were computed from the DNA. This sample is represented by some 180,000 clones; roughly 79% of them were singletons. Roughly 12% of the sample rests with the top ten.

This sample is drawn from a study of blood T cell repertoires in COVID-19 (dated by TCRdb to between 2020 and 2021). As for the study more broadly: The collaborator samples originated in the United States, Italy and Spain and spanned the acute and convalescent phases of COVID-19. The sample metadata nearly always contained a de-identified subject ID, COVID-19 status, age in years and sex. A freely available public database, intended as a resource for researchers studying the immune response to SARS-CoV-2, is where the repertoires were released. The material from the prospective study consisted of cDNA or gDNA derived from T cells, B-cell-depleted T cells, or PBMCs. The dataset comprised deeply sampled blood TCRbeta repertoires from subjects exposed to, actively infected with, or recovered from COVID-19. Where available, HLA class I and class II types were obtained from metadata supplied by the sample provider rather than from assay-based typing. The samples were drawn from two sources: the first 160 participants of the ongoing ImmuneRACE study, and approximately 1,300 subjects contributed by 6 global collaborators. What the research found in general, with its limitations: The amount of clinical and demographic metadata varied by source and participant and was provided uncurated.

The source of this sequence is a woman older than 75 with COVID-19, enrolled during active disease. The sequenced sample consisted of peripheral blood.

The DNA sequence follows: TGTGCCAGCAGCTTACAGATCACCGGGGAGCTGTTTTTT. It translates as CASSLQITGELFF. The rearrangement combines TRBV7-2 with TRBJ2-2; the D gene is not confidently resolved. The CDR3 starts with the cysteine, ends with the phenylalanine, and has 13 residues. CDR3 DNA only is kept here, 39 bases in frame from base 1. V drops 2 bases and J drops 4 bases, leaving 5 bases in between. Looking up the germline V gene yields CDR1 SGHTA and CDR2 FQGNSA.